These T cell receptor beta chains were read from a single sample in a study of identifying expanded T cells in peripheral blood. Assay: immunoSEQ multiplex PCR; the TCRdb copy retains only in-frame clones and omits some. The sample lists over 100,000 clones; 88% were seen once. The sequenced material came from blood. Source of these receptors: a person aged 18-70 years in good health. Each CDR3 is given with its conserved first and last residue. The D gene is left open where the match is weak. A row's size may be missing; if present it is once, few, many or a size class.

>.|TRBV18|TRBJ2-3|15|.
TGTGCCAGCTCACCACCGTCGGGGGCGGGGGATACGCAGTATTTT
CASSPPSGAGDTQYF
>.|TRBV9|TRBJ1-5|15|.
TGTGCCAGCAGCGTAGACATTACTAGCAATCAGCCCCAGCATTTT
CASSVDITSNQPQHF
>.|TRBV28|TRBJ1-1|14|.
TGTGCCAGCCCAAAAATGGGGTCGAACACTGAAGCTTTCTTT
CASPKMGSNTEAFF
>.|TRBV5-4|TRBJ1-6|14|.
TGTGCCAGCAGCTTGGCAGGTGTTAATTCACCCCTCCACTTT
CASSLAGVNSPLHF
>.|TRBV4-1|TRBJ1-2|16|.
TGCGCCAGCAGCCAAGCAGCAACCGGACCTAACTATGGCTACACCTTC
CASSQAATGPNYGYTF
>.|TRBV5-1|TRBJ2-5|15|.
TGCGCCAGCAGCTTGGAGACGGGAGTAAGAGAGACCCAGTACTTC
CASSLETGVRETQYF
>.|TRBV7-6|TRBJ1-5|13|.
TGTGCCAGCAGCCCTGAGAGTGGTCAGCCCCAGCATTTT
CASSPESGQPQHF
>few|TRBV5-5|TRBJ1-1|17|TRBD1
TGTGCCAGCAGCTTCCCGGGACAGGGGAATCGTGGCACTGAAGCTTTCTTT
CASSFPGQGNRGTEAFF
>.|TRBV5-6|TRBJ1-2|17|TRBD1
TGTGCCAGCAGCTTGGATGGGAGGCTCGACAGGGATCATGGCTACACCTTC
CASSLDGRLDRDHGYTF
>.|TRBV5-4|TRBJ2-5|15|.
TGTGCCAGCAGCCTGGGTGGCAGTAATACAGAGACCCAGTACTTC
CASSLGGSNTETQYF
>.|TRBV28|TRBJ1-1|14|TRBD1
TGTGCCGGAGCTACAGGGGGCCGGAACACTGAAGCTTTCTTT
CAGATGGRNTEAFF
>.|TRBV7-9|TRBJ2-1|12|.
TGTGCCAGCAGCTTAGTCTCTGAGGAGCAGTTCTTC
CASSLVSEEQFF
>few|TRBV25-1|TRBJ2-1|16|.
TGTGCCAGCAGTGAAAGCGGCTCCCCCCCTTACAATGAGCAGTTCTTC
CASSESGSPPYNEQFF
>.|TRBV29-1|TRBJ1-1|12|.
TGCAGCGTTGGAAAACAGGGTGTTGAAGCTTTCTTT
CSVGKQGVEAFF
>.|TRBV28|TRBJ1-2|14|TRBD1
TGTGCCAGCAGGGGACAGGGGGCTTACTATGGCTACACCTTC
CASRGQGAYYGYTF
>.|TRBV19|TRBJ1-5|16|.
TGTGCCAGTAGTCCCCGGACGGCGGGCAGCAATCAGCCCCAGCATTTT
CASSPRTAGSNQPQHF
>.|TRBV28|TRBJ1-5|15|.
TGTGCCAGCACCACCCCTCCAGGGTCCAATCAGCCCCAGCATTTT
CASTTPPGSNQPQHF
>.|TRBV7-2|TRBJ1-4|14|.
TGTGCCAGCAGCTTAGCGGGGTTGGAGGAAAAACTGTTTTTT
CASSLAGLEEKLFF
>.|TRBV9|TRBJ2-1|15|TRBD1
TGTGCCAGCAGCGTAGAGGGGGCCACCTACAATGAGCAGTTCTTC
CASSVEGATYNEQFF
>.|TRBV11-1|TRBJ2-1|16|TRBD2
TGTGCCAGCAGCCAAAACCCGGGACTAGCCTACAATGAGCAGTTCTTC
CASSQNPGLAYNEQFF
>.|TRBV5-4|TRBJ2-1|18|TRBD2
TGTGCCAGCAGCCGTACTCTCGCCGGGGGGGCCTCCTACAATGAGCAGTTCTTC
CASSRTLAGGASYNEQFF
>.|TRBV27|TRBJ1-4|14|.
TGTGCCAGCAGTGGGTTAGCAACTAATGAAAAACTGTTTTTT
CASSGLATNEKLFF
>.|TRBV6-6|TRBJ2-2|14|.
TGTGCCAGCAGGCTCGTGGGGTACACCGGGGAGCTGTTTTTT
CASRLVGYTGELFF
>.|TRBV27|TRBJ2-1|16|TRBD2
TGTGCCAGCAGTTTATTAGCTAGCGGGGGCTACAATGAGCAGTTCTTC
CASSLLASGGYNEQFF
>.|TRBV28|TRBJ1-2|12|.
TGTGCCAGCAGTTTGATGGGCTATGGCTACACCTTC
CASSLMGYGYTF
>.|TRBV5-4|TRBJ2-7|15|.
TGTGCCAGCAGCTTGTTTAGCGGACACTCCTACGAGCAGTACTTC
CASSLFSGHSYEQYF
>.|TRBV28|TRBJ1-1|15|.
TGTGCCAGCAGCGCCCACAGCGGTACGAACACTGAAGCTTTCTTT
CASSAHSGTNTEAFF
>.|TRBV5-1|TRBJ2-3|14|.
TGCGCCAGCAGCTCCGGGACCGTACAAGATACGCAGTATTTT
CASSSGTVQDTQYF
>few|TRBV5-6|TRBJ1-2|13|.
TGTGCCAGCAGCTTGGCGGGAGGGAGCGGCTACACCTTC
CASSLAGGSGYTF
>.|TRBV2|TRBJ2-5|15|.
TGTGCCAGCAGTGATACGGGGGGCTTACAAGAGACCCAGTACTTC
CASSDTGGLQETQYF
>few|TRBV25-1|TRBJ2-1|18|TRBD1
TGTGCCAGCACTCCGGGACAGGGTTCCGTCGGGGGTTACAATGAGCAGTTCTTC
CASTPGQGSVGGYNEQFF
>.|TRBV5-1|TRBJ1-2|12|.
TGCGCCAGCAGCTTCGACGGCTATGGCTACACCTTC
CASSFDGYGYTF
>medium-sized|TRBV11-3|TRBJ2-6|14|.
TGTGCCAGCAGCCCTAACACTGGGGCCAACGTCCTGACTTTC
CASSPNTGANVLTF
>.|TRBV19|TRBJ1-1|14|.
TGTGCCAGTAGCCGCAACTTCCTGAACACTGAAGCTTTCTTT
CASSRNFLNTEAFF
>.|TRBV5-1|TRBJ2-5|15|.
TGCGCCAGCAGCTTGGACAGAGGGCGTCGGGAGACCCAGTACTTC
CASSLDRGRRETQYF
>.|TRBV6-5|TRBJ2-1|12|.
TGTGCCAGCGGGGGTACTCTCAATGAGCAGTTCTTC
CASGGTLNEQFF
>.|TRBV11-2|TRBJ2-2|15|.
TGTGCCAGCAGCTTAGGGGGACGATCGCGCGGGGAGCTGTTTTTT
CASSLGGRSRGELFF
>.|TRBV6-1|TRBJ1-2|15|.
TGTGCCAGCACCGCCGGGACATGGGGCAGCTATGGCTACACCTTC
CASTAGTWGSYGYTF
>once|TRBV30|TRBJ1-2|12|.
TGTGCCTGGGGGGTGGACGACTATGGCTACACCTTC
CAWGVDDYGYTF